This T cell receptor beta chain was sequenced in a study of shared clonotypes between healthy human individuals. This clone was seen a handful of times. Generated by immunoSEQ multiplex PCR, the TCRdb table keeps only in-frame clones and is missing some. Among 550,000 to 700,000 clones listed, 60% to 75% were seen once. The junction had 5 bases not matched to a gene; V was cut back by 1 base and J by 7 bases. Looked up from germline, CDR1 is MNHNS and CDR2 is SASEGT. The CDR3 is 14 amino acids. Sample: memory CD4+ T cells sorted from blood. Subset of the sample: CD45RA-negative fraction. The chain is built from TRBV6-1 and TRBJ2-7; 9 bases are shared with TRBD1. The source of this sequence is a woman aged 30 to 39 in good health. The CDR3 spells CASSEGDRVREQYF. Written as DNA, the CDR3 is TGTGCCAGCAGTGAAGGGGACAGGGTTCGGGAGCAGTACTTC.